This T cell receptor beta chain derives from a study of cytomegalovirus exposure and HLA in healthy donors. Primers included in the PCR were 60 Vbeta and 13 Jbeta primers. Under the authors' procedure: Later, an analysis found roughly 80 million unique TCR beta chains, and around 10 million of these were shared. Generated by immunoSEQ multiplex PCR, the TCRdb table keeps only in-frame clones and is missing some. V, J and clone size are taken as reported in that table, and D and trimming were inferred from the DNA itself. The sample lists just under 80,000 clones; around three quarters were seen once. The germline V and J ends were trimmed by 1 base and 2 bases, with 24 bases remaining between them. This CDR3 is 19 amino acids long. Per germline, CDR1 SGHVS and CDR2 FQNEAQ.

This sequence was found in a man aged 40-55 years in good health and CMV-seronegative. Sequencing used PBMCs. V and J are TRBV7-8 and TRBJ2-7; a possible D gene is TRBD1 (6 bases). The CDR3 coding sequence is TGTGCCAGCAGCTTAGTCTTCTCGGGGACACTTAACGTCGCCTACGAGCAGTACTTC. This encodes CASSLVFSGTLNVAYEQYF.